This TCR beta chain was found in a study of T cells in Graves' hyperthyroidism and ophthalmopathy (dated by TCRdb to the late 2010s). For context, the study as a whole: Peripheral blood was collected at initial diagnosis, before any treatment. A discovery cohort of about 100 patients, approximately 44 with Graves' ophthalmopathy and 57 with stable Graves' hyperthyroidism, was used to find distinguishing TCR V-J signatures. An independent validation cohort of under 20 hyperthyroidism patients and 15 or so patients who later progressed to ophthalmopathy tested prospective prediction of ophthalmopathy. The approximately 90 discovery patients were divided at random into training and test sets in a 7:3 ratio. In roughly six Graves' hyperthyroidism patients, the study also compared T-cell repertoires from thyroid tissue with T-cell repertoires from blood. Once sampling was done, hyperthyroidism patients were given methimazole at a starting dose of 30 mg daily, whereas ophthalmopathy patients were given high-dose intravenous methylprednisolone. The paper reports TCR Vbeta CDR3 sequencing of 130 to 150 peripheral blood samples: around 45 ophthalmopathy, approximately 74 hyperthyroidism and around 17 progressor patients.

Hyperthyroidism patients were newly diagnosed, had a disease duration of under 2 months, and were aged 18 to 65 years. Exclusion was applied to patients with uncontrolled infections, other autoimmune diseases, pregnancy or lactation. Diagnoses relied on clinical symptoms, serum thyroxine and TRAb, thyroid ultrasound and orbital computed tomography. For progressor patients, blood was drawn at the first diagnosis of hyperthyroidism, before any ophthalmopathy symptoms had appeared. PBMCs were isolated from 10 ml of fresh peripheral blood by Ficoll-Paque density gradient centrifugation. Patients classed as progressors first received a Graves' hyperthyroidism diagnosis and then went on to develop ophthalmopathy during follow-up. Total RNA was extracted with Trizol reagent, and quality was checked on an Agilent 2100 Bioanalyzer. This clonotype was seen ten or more times. No antigen is known for it. No qualities accompany the bases; no much larger clone lies one base away.

Clipping removes 6 bases from V and 6 bases from J, with 13 as the unmatched junction base count. From the germline V gene, CDR1 is KGHSH and CDR2 is LQKENI. The CDR3 holds 15 amino acids from the cysteine to the phenylalanine. Left in the record is the CDR3 DNA by itself, 45 bases read in frame from the first base. The TCR beta CDR3 regions were amplified from RNA transcripts. For the first round of RT-PCR on the TCR CDR3, the HTBI primer set was used together with the Qiagen OneStep RT-PCR kit. A second multiplex PCR round built the libraries, followed by size selection and purification. Libraries were sequenced paired-end with 100 bp reads on an Illumina HiSeq2000. Processing in the source paper ran as follows. SOAPnuke was used to process the raw data, with reads discarded if the reads contained adapters or uncalled bases, had a mean Phred below 15, or lacked an exact constant-primer or identifier match. COPE v1.2.5 was used to merge the high-quality paired reads, and each unique nucleotide sequence was defined as a clonotype. Clonotypes were aligned to IMGT TRBV, TRBD and TRBJ reference segments using MiTCR v1.1. The analysis was restricted to V-J combinations with a frequency above 0.0001, which together covered 99.2% of the repertoires. A TCS score was defined as the ratio between F50 (clonal expansion) and ExV (chaos), using BLOSUM62-based TCRdist between CDR3 peptides within each V-J. Welch's t-statistics and random forest reduced 450 to 600 V-J features to about 12, which were used in a naive Bayes classifier (R e1071). The public reads were reanalyzed by TCRdb: fastp trimming at Q25, MiXCR alignment, in-frame beta chains only. Rows are unified per CDR3 protein, each entry keeping the most common DNA and genes. TCRdb, not the original authors, processed these V and J calls. Present in this sample are around 240,000 distinct CDR3 sequences, roughly 15% of which were seen just once. Of the sample, 10% to 15% falls within the top ten clones.

Study-level results and caveats: In validation, the model predicted progression to ophthalmopathy a median of about 6.5 months before onset, with roughly 70% sensitivity and almost 75% specificity. A model built on a 13 V-J signature distinguished ophthalmopathy from stable hyperthyroidism, reaching over 85% sensitivity and 81.08% specificity in cross-validation and 80%/75% in testing. No statistical method was used to fix the sample size in advance, and group allocation was not hidden from the investigators. Most expanded thyroid clonotypes (frequency above 0.001) were also detected in blood, suggesting blood repertoires may reflect thyroid immune responses.

The sequence joins TRBV18 to TRBJ2-7, and 8 bases in between align with TRBD2. The sequence came from a woman in her forties with Graves' hyperthyroidism that later progressed to Graves' ophthalmopathy. The sample consisted of blood. The CDR3 protein sequence reads: CASSVSGSRVSEQYF. The nucleotide sequence reads as follows: TGTGCCAGCTCGGTCAGCGGGAGCAGGGTTAGCGAGCAGTACTTC.